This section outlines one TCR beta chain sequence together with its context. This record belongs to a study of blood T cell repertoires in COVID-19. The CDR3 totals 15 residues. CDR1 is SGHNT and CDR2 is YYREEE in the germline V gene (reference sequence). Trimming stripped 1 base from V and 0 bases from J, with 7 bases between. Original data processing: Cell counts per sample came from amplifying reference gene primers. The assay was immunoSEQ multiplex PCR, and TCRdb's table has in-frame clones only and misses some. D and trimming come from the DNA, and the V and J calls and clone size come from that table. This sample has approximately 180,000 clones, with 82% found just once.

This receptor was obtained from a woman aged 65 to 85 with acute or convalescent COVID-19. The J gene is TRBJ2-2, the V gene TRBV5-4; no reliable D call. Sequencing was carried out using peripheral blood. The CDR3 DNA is TGTGCCAGCAGCTTGTTCGTCCCGAACACCGGGGAGCTGTTTTTT. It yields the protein CASSLFVPNTGELFF.